These T cell receptor beta chains were read from a single sample in a study of shared clonotypes between healthy human individuals. Using immunoSEQ multiplex PCR, the repertoire was profiled, and TCRdb retains in-frame clones only, with some absent. The sample includes 850,000 to 1,200,000 clones, 65% to 80% of them seen just once. Sequences were obtained from memory CD4+ T cells sorted from blood. The source of these receptors is a man aged 18 to 30 in good health. Both conserved end residues are part of each CDR3. Each record gives: CDR3 DNA, CDR3 protein, D gene, clone size, J gene, V gene. D genes are given only for firm matches. Some rows have no size entry. The others give once, few or many, or a class for an expanded clone.

DNA: TGTGCCAGCAGTGGGGGACAGGGGGCAGAACCAGATACGCAGTATTTT
CDR3: CASSGGQGAEPDTQYF
D: TRBD1
size: .
J: TRBJ2-3
V: TRBV6-1

DNA: TGTGCCAGCAGTGAATTCAGGGGGGTTCAGCCCCAGCATTTT
CDR3: CASSEFRGVQPQHF
D: TRBD1
size: few
J: TRBJ1-5
V: TRBV6-1

DNA: TGCGCCAGCAGTGAGGGGTGGGAGCAGTACTTC
CDR3: CASSEGWEQYF
D: .
size: .
J: TRBJ2-7
V: TRBV10-2

DNA: TGTGCCAGCAGCTTAGGGGGTGGACTAAATTCACCCCTCCACTTT
CDR3: CASSLGGGLNSPLHF
D: .
size: .
J: TRBJ1-6
V: TRBV5-5

DNA: TGTGCCAGCAGCCCGATGGGGGGGAGGAACACTGAAGCTTTCTTT
CDR3: CASSPMGGRNTEAFF
D: .
size: .
J: TRBJ1-1
V: TRBV13

DNA: TGTGCCAGCAGCCAAGAGGATAGCGGGGGATCCCGCCAGTACTTC
CDR3: CASSQEDSGGSRQYF
D: TRBD2
size: .
J: TRBJ2-5
V: TRBV4-2

DNA: TGTGCCAGCTCTAGGACAGGAGACTCCTACGAGCAGTACTTC
CDR3: CASSRTGDSYEQYF
D: TRBD1
size: once
J: TRBJ2-7
V: TRBV18

DNA: TGTGCCAGCAGCCAAGATCTGCCCTTTAGAGGGGCCGAGACCCAGTACTTC
CDR3: CASSQDLPFRGAETQYF
D: .
size: once
J: TRBJ2-5
V: TRBV14

DNA: TGTGCCAGCAGCGTTGAACAGGGGGCGAATGGCTACACCTTC
CDR3: CASSVEQGANGYTF
D: TRBD1
size: .
J: TRBJ1-2
V: TRBV6-1

DNA: TGTGCCAGCAGTTTGAAGGCAGGACTATTCTATGGCTACACCTTC
CDR3: CASSLKAGLFYGYTF
D: .
size: .
J: TRBJ1-2
V: TRBV27

DNA: TGTGCCAGCAGCTTGGGAGCTGGGGCCAACGTCCTGACTTTC
CDR3: CASSLGAGANVLTF
D: .
size: .
J: TRBJ2-6
V: TRBV5-6

DNA: TGTGCCAGCAGTTTAGGTGACTGGTATTCACCCCTCCACTTT
CDR3: CASSLGDWYSPLHF
D: .
size: .
J: TRBJ1-6
V: TRBV27

DNA: TGTGCCAGCAGCTTAGGGGAGGGTTTACTTGAAAACATTCAGTACTTC
CDR3: CASSLGEGLLENIQYF
D: TRBD2
size: .
J: TRBJ2-4
V: TRBV7-2

DNA: TGTGCCACCAGCGATAGGGGGCGAGGATCTAATGAAAAACTGTTTTTT
CDR3: CATSDRGRGSNEKLFF
D: TRBD1
size: once
J: TRBJ1-4
V: TRBV15

DNA: TGTGCCAGTAGTATCTGGACAGGGGGCGGCAACTATGGCTACACCTTC
CDR3: CASSIWTGGGNYGYTF
D: TRBD1
size: .
J: TRBJ1-2
V: TRBV19

DNA: TGTGCCAGCAGCCAAGAAGGGGACAGGGACTACAATGAGCAGTTCTTC
CDR3: CASSQEGDRDYNEQFF
D: TRBD1
size: .
J: TRBJ2-1
V: TRBV14

DNA: TGTGCCAGCAGCTTGGGTAGACAGCGCAGCTCCTACGAGCAGTACTTC
CDR3: CASSLGRQRSSYEQYF
D: .
size: few
J: TRBJ2-7
V: TRBV5-4

DNA: TGCGCCAGCAGCCAAGGGGGACTAGCGGGAGCTCAATCAAACCCTGGGGCCAACGTCCTGACTTTC
CDR3: CASSQGGLAGAQSNPGANVLTF
D: TRBD2
size: .
J: TRBJ2-6
V: TRBV4-3

DNA: TGTGCCAGCAGTTTATCAGGGGGGCTAATCACCATATATTTT
CDR3: CASSLSGGLITIYF
D: TRBD1
size: .
J: TRBJ1-3
V: TRBV28

DNA: TGTGCCAGCTCATGGAGACAGGGGGGCATGAACACTGAAGCTTTCTTT
CDR3: CASSWRQGGMNTEAFF
D: TRBD1
size: once
J: TRBJ1-1
V: TRBV18

DNA: TGTGCCAGCAGCAGGGGGACAGGAGTCGAAAAACTGTTTTTT
CDR3: CASSRGTGVEKLFF
D: TRBD1
size: .
J: TRBJ1-4
V: TRBV7-6

DNA: TGTGCCAGCAGCACCAAAGAGACCCAGTACTTC
CDR3: CASSTKETQYF
D: .
size: .
J: TRBJ2-5
V: TRBV6-5

DNA: TGTGCCAGCAGCTTGTACTGGACACTTGGGGAGCTGTTTTTT
CDR3: CASSLYWTLGELFF
D: .
size: few
J: TRBJ2-2
V: TRBV5-5

DNA: TGTGCCAGCTCACCAGGGTCTGGGGCCAACGTCCTGACTTTC
CDR3: CASSPGSGANVLTF
D: .
size: .
J: TRBJ2-6
V: TRBV18

DNA: TGTGCCAGCTCACCTGGAGCGGCGACCACCTACGAGCAGTACTTC
CDR3: CASSPGAATTYEQYF
D: .
size: .
J: TRBJ2-7
V: TRBV18

DNA: TGTGCCAGTAGTTGGGGACCCGGGGGCAACACTGAAGCTTTCTTT
CDR3: CASSWGPGGNTEAFF
D: .
size: .
J: TRBJ1-1
V: TRBV19

DNA: TGCGCCAGCAGTGAATCTAGCGGCGGTCAGCCCCAGCATTTT
CDR3: CASSESSGGQPQHF
D: .
size: .
J: TRBJ1-5
V: TRBV10-1

DNA: TGTGCCAGCGCAGGACTAGTTGGGAATGAGCAGTTCTTC
CDR3: CASAGLVGNEQFF
D: TRBD2
size: .
J: TRBJ2-1
V: TRBV19

DNA: TGTGCCACCAGCAGAGATCCGGGTTTATACAATGAGCAGTTCTTC
CDR3: CATSRDPGLYNEQFF
D: .
size: .
J: TRBJ2-1
V: TRBV15

DNA: TGTGCCAGCAGCCCCGACAGGGGTAGCTTTCAGCCCCAGCATTTT
CDR3: CASSPDRGSFQPQHF
D: TRBD1
size: .
J: TRBJ1-5
V: TRBV2

DNA: TGTGCCAGCAGCTTACGACAGGGGAACACTGAAGCTTTCTTT
CDR3: CASSLRQGNTEAFF
D: TRBD1
size: .
J: TRBJ1-1
V: TRBV7-8

DNA: TGTGCCAGCAGCTTAGTCCTAGACTACCTTTACGAGCAGTACTTC
CDR3: CASSLVLDYLYEQYF
D: .
size: .
J: TRBJ2-7
V: TRBV11-2

DNA: TGTGCCAGCAGCAATGGGGGGGCATGGGACAATGAGCAGTTCTTC
CDR3: CASSNGGAWDNEQFF
D: .
size: .
J: TRBJ2-1
V: TRBV28

DNA: TGTGCCAGCAGCCAGGGGTACCTCCAAGAGACCCAGTACTTC
CDR3: CASSQGYLQETQYF
D: .
size: few
J: TRBJ2-5
V: TRBV5-6

DNA: TGCGCCAGCAGCTTGGGGGAGCGGCTGCGCGACCACTACGAGCAGTACTTC
CDR3: CASSLGERLRDHYEQYF
D: .
size: .
J: TRBJ2-7
V: TRBV5-1

DNA: TGTGCCAGTGCCTTACAGGGGGGCTACGAGCAGTACTTC
CDR3: CASALQGGYEQYF
D: TRBD1
size: .
J: TRBJ2-7
V: TRBV6-4

DNA: TGTGCCAGCAGCTTAGTTTCCAATCACAATGAGCAGTTCTTC
CDR3: CASSLVSNHNEQFF
D: .
size: .
J: TRBJ2-1
V: TRBV7-2

DNA: TGCGCCAGCAGCTTGGCCACTAGCGGGGCGGGTAACAATGAGCAGTTCTTC
CDR3: CASSLATSGAGNNEQFF
D: TRBD2
size: .
J: TRBJ2-1
V: TRBV5-1

DNA: TGTGCCAGCAGTTTCCCATTGCGGGAGTGGGAGGCAGGCGTGACCCAGTACTTC
CDR3: CASSFPLREWEAGVTQYF
D: TRBD2
size: .
J: TRBJ2-5
V: TRBV6-4

DNA: TGTGCCAGCTCTCCCGACGCTGGGACAGGCCTTCCACCCCTCCACTTT
CDR3: CASSPDAGTGLPPLHF
D: TRBD1
size: .
J: TRBJ1-6
V: TRBV18